Listed here are 5 T cell receptor beta chains from one sample, sequenced in a study of T cell changes during pregnancy in multiple sclerosis. Profiling relied on immunoSEQ multiplex PCR, and the TCRdb table lists in-frame clones only, not all of them. This table has tens of thousands of clones, 80% to 95% appearing once. Sequencing was performed on CD8+ T cells from peripheral blood mononuclear cells, taken in the third trimester of pregnancy. The receptors were gathered from a female donor in good health, enrolled as a control in a pregnancy study.

This chain links TRBV7-9 with TRBJ1-3; 9 bases are a match to TRBD1. The CDR3 covers 16 residues. The V gene end was trimmed by 2 bases and the J gene end by 9 bases; junction bases not matched to a gene: 11. Germline V lookup: CDR1 SEHNR, CDR2 FQNEAQ (reference sequence). The CDR3 is CASSLPTGQGSITIYF. For the CDR3, the DNA is TGTGCCAGCAGCTTACCAACGGGACAGGGATCTATCACCATATATTTT.

The chain couples TRBV29-1 to TRBJ1-2; tentatively, D is TRBD1 (5 bases). Germline-derived CDR1 and CDR2 are SQVTM and ANQGSEA. The V end lost 0 bases, the J end lost 5 bases, and 10 bases lay between the germline ends. This CDR3 has 13 residues. The DNA for the CDR3 is TGCAGCGTTGAAGATGGACAAGGGTATGGCTACACCTTC. Translated, it gives CSVEDGQGYGYTF.

J is TRBJ2-5 and V is TRBV29-1, with 14 nucleotides matching TRBD2. Germline CDR1 is SQVTM and CDR2 is ANQGSEA. This CDR3 comprises 14 residues. Losses at the gene ends were 6 bases for V and 5 bases for J; bases not matched to a gene: 5. As DNA, the CDR3 is TGCAGCGTGACTAGCGGGGGGGGTACGGAGACCCAGTACTTC. Translation: CSVTSGGGTETQYF. The full variable domain, its missing parts supplied by reference TRBV29-1 and TRBJ2-5, is SAVISQKPSRDICQRGTSLTIQCQVDSQVTMMFWYRQQPGQSLTLIATANQGSEATYESGFVIDKFPISRPNLTFSTLTVSNMSPEDSSIYLCSVTSGGGTETQYFGPGTRLLVL.

J is TRBJ2-1 and V is TRBV30, with 10 bases fitting TRBD1. The CDR3 sequence is 14 residues long. V was pared by 2 bases and J by 5 bases, with 3 bases of the junction left unmatched. Germline CDR1 GTSNPN, CDR2 SVGIG (reference sequence). CDR3 residues: CAWSSGTGDNEQFF. CDR3 nucleotide sequence: TGTGCCTGGAGTTCCGGGACAGGGGACAATGAGCAGTTCTTC.

The chain uses TRBV9 and TRBJ1-1, with no clear D. There are 10 residues in the CDR3. V lost 7 bases to trimming and J lost 4 bases, with 5 bases between them. Germline V gene sequence: CDR1 SGDLS, CDR2 YYNGEE. Written as DNA, the CDR3 is TGTGCCAGCGGAGGCACTGAAGCTTTCTTT. This encodes CASGGTEAFF. The full variable domain, in which reference TRBV9 and TRBJ1-1 provide the parts outside the CDR3, is DSGVTQTPKHLITATGQRVTLRCSPRSGDLSVYWYQQSLDQGLQFLIQYYNGEERAKGNILERFSAQQFPDLHSELNLSSLELGDSALYFCASGGTEAFFGQGTRLTVV.